This T cell receptor (beta chain) derives from a study of response to subunit inactivated influenza vaccine. This clonotype has a handful of counts. Trimming took off 5 bases at V and 7 bases at J, with 18 bases between the two ends. CDR1 and CDR2 from the germline V gene are SGHAT and FQDESV (reference sequence). The CDR3 is 15 amino acids. From the RT-PCR reads, TCRdb called clonotypes with MiXCR, one entry per CDR3 protein. The sample carries 150,000 to 200,000 distinct CDR3 sequences, approximately 12% recorded once. The same specimen was also included in a second study, on T cells expressing NK-cell markers. Turning to that study: TCR beta cDNA was made by 5'RACE template switching with UMIs.

This clonotype was obtained from a man between 50 and 59 years old who received an inactivated influenza vaccine. V usage is TRBV11-1 and J usage is TRBJ2-1, with D perhaps given as TRBD1 or TRBD2 (5 bases each). The input for sequencing was CD8+ T cells sorted from PBMCs, taken 11 to 12 days after vaccination. CDR3 sequence (DNA): TGTGCCAGCAGCCCAGGACTCCTACAGGAGAATGAGCAGTTCTTC. Amino acids: CASSPGLLQENEQFF.